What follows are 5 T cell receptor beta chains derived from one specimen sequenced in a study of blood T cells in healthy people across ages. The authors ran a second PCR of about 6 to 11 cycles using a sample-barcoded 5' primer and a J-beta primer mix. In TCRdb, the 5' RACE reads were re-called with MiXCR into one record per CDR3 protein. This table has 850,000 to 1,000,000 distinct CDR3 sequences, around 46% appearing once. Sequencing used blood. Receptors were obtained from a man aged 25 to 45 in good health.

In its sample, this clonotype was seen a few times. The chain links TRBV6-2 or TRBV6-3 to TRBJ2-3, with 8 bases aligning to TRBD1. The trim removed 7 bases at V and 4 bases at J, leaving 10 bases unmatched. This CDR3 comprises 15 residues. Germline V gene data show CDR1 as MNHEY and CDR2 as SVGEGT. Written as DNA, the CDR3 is TGTGCCAGCACACGGGGGACAGGTGCAGCAGATACGCAGTATTTT. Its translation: CASTRGTGAADTQYF.

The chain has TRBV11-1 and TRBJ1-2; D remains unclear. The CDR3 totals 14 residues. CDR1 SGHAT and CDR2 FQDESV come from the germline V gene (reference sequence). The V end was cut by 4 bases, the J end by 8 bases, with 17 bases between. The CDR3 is CASSSHTDTWGYTF. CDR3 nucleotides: TGTGCCAGCAGCTCACACACTGACACGTGGGGCTACACCTTC.

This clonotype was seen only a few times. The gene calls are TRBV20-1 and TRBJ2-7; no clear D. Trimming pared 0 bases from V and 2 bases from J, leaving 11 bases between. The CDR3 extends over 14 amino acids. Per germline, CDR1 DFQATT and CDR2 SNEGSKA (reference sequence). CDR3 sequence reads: CSAREAETAYEQYF. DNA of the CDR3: TGCAGTGCTAGAGAGGCGGAAACAGCCTACGAGCAGTACTTC.

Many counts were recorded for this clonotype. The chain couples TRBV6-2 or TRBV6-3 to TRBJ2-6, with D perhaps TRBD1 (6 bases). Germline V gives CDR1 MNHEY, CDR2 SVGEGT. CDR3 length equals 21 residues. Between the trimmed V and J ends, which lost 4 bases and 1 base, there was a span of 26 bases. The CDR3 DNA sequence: TGTGCCAGCAGTTTGGCCCGTCTGACAGGCTGGCAAGTATCTGGGGCCAACGTCCTGACTTTC. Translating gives CASSLARLTGWQVSGANVLTF.

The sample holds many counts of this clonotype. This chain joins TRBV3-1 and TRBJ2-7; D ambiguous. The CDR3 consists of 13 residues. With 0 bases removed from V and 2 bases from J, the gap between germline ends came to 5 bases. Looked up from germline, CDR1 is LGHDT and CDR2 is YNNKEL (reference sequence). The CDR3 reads CASSQELAYEQYF. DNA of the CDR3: TGTGCCAGCAGCCAAGAGCTTGCCTACGAGCAGTACTTC.